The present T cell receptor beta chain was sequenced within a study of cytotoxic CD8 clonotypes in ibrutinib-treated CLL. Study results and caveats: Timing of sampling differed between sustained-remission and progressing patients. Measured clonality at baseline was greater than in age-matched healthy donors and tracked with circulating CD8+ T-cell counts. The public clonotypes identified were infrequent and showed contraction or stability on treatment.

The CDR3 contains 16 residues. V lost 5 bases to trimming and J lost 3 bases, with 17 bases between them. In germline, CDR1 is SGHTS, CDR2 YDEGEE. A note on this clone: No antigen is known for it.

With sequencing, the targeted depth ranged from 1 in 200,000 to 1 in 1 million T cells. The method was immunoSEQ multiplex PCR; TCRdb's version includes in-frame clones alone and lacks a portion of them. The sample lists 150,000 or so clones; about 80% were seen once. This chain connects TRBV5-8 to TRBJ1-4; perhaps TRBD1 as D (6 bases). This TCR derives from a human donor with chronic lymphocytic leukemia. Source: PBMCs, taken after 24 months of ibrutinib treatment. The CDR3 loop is CASRSGLGGANEKLFF. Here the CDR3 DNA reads TGTGCCAGCAGATCTGGACTAGGGGGAGCTAATGAAAAACTGTTTTTT.